This TCR beta chain is from a study of OX40 agonist ivuxolimab in advanced cancers. The wider study: Intravenous ivuxolimab at 0.01 to 10 mg/kg was given to patients every 2 weeks. A partial response was reached by three patients: one with hepatocellular carcinoma and two with cutaneous melanoma.

Broader study findings: The antigen specificity of the peripheral T cells (those that were expanded) was not determined.

Autoimmune disease history or systemic immunosuppression disqualified patients. This clone has only one observation. The antigen remains unidentified. Measured with immunoSEQ multiplex PCR; TCRdb has only the in-frame clones, and not every one. The sample consists of tens of thousands of clones, roughly nine tenths of them appearing once. This sequence was found in an adult with an advanced solid tumor such as melanoma, head and neck, liver or kidney cancer. The sequencing here drew on CD4+ or CD8+ T cells sorted from blood, taken in a trial of the OX40 agonist ivuxolimab.

The DNA for the CDR3 is TGTGCCAGCAGCGTAGAGTCGATTGAGAATGAGCAGTTCTTC. Its protein is CASSVESIENEQFF. V and J are TRBV9 and TRBJ2-1; D gene ambiguous. Germline values: CDR1 SGDLS, CDR2 YYNGEE. V was shortened by 0 bases and J by 7 bases, with 11 bases between the two germline ends. The CDR3 length is 14 residues.